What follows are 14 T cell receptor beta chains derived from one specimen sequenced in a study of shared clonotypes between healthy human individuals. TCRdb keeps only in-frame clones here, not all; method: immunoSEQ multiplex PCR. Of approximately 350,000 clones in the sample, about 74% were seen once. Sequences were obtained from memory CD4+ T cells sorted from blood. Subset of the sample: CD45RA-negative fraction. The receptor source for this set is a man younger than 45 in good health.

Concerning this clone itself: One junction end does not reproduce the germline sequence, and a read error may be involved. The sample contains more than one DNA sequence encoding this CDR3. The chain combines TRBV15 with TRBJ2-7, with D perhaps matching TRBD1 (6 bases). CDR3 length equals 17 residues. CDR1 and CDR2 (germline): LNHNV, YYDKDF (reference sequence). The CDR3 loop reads CATSRAPTGLPSYEQYF. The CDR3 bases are TGCGCCACCAGCAGAGCCCCGACAGGACTCCCTTCCTACGAGCAGTACTTC.

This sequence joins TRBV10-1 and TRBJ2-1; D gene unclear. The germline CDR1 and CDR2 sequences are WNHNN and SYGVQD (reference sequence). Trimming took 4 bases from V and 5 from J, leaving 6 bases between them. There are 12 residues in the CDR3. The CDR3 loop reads CASSASNNEQFF. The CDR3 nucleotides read TGCGCCAGCAGTGCTTCTAACAATGAGCAGTTCTTC.

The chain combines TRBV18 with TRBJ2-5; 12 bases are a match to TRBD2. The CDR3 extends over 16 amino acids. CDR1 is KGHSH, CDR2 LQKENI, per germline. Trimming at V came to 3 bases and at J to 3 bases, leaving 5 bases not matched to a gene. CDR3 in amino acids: CASSPLTSGGEETQYF. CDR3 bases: TGTGCCAGCTCACCCCTGACTAGCGGGGGAGAAGAGACCCAGTACTTC. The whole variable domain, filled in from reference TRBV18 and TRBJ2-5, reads NAGVMQNPRHLVRRRGQEARLRCSPMKGHSHVYWYRQLPEEGLKFMVYLQKENIIDESGMPKERFSAEFPKEGPSILRIQQVVRGDSAAYFCASSPLTSGGEETQYFGPGTRLLVL.

CDR3 sequence (DNA): TGTGCCAGTAGTATGTTGCCGGGACAACTATCCGCCGGGGAGCTGTTTTTT. This encodes CASSMLPGQLSAGELFF. The chain is built from TRBV19 and TRBJ2-2; possible D gene TRBD1, 6 bases. Germline loops: CDR1 LNHDA, CDR2 SQIVND (reference sequence). The CDR3 has 17 residues. V dropped 3 bases and J dropped 6 bases, with 20 bases sitting between them.

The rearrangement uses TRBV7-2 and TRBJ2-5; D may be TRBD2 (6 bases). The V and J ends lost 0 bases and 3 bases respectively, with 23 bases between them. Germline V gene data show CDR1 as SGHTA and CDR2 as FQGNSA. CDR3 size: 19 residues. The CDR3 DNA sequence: TGTGCCAGCAGCTTAGCGCGAGGTGGGACTCCTCTGAGAGAAGAGACCCAGTACTTC. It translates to CASSLARGGTPLREETQYF.

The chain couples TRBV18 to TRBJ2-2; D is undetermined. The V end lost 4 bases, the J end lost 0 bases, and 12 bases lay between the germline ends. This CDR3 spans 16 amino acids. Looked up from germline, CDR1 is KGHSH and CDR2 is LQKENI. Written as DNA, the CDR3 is TGTGCCAGCTCACTACAAACGACCTCGAACACCGGGGAGCTGTTTTTT. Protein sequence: CASSLQTTSNTGELFF.

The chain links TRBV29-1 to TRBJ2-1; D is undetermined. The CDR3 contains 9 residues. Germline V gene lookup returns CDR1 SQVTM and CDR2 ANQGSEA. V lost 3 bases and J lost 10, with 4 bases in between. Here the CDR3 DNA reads TGCAGCGTTGAGAGGGAGCAGTTCTTC. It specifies CSVEREQFF.

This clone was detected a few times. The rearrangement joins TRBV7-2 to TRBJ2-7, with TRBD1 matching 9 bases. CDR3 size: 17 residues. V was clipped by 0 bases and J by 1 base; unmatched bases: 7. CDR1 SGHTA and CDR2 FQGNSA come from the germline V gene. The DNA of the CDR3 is TGTGCCAGCAGCTTAGCGCCCTCGGGACAGGGATCCTACGAGCAGTACTTC. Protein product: CASSLAPSGQGSYEQYF.

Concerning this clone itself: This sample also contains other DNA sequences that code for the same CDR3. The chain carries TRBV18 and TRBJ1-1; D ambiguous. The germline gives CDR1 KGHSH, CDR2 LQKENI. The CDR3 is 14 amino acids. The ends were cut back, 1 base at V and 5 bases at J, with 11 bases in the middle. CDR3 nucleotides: TGTGCCAGCTCACCACAGGGCTCGGGGACTGAAGCTTTCTTT. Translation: CASSPQGSGTEAFF.

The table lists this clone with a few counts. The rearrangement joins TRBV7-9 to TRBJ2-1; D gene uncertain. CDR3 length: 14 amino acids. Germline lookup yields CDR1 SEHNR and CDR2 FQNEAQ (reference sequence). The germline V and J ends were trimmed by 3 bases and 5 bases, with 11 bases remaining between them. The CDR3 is CASSLTRVNNEQFF. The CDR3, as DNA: TGTGCCAGCAGCTTGACCAGAGTGAACAATGAGCAGTTCTTC.

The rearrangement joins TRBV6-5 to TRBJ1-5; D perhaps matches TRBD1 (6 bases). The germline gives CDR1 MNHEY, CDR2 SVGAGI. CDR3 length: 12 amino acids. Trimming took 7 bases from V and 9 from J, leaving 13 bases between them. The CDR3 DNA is TGTGCCAGCACCGCAGGGGAAAGGCCCCAGCATTTT. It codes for CASTAGERPQHF.

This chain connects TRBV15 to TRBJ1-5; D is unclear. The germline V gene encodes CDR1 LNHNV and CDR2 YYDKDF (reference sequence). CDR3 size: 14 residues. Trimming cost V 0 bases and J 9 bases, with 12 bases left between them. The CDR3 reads CATSRDRILGPQHF. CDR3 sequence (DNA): TGTGCCACCAGCAGAGACAGGATACTAGGGCCCCAGCATTTT.

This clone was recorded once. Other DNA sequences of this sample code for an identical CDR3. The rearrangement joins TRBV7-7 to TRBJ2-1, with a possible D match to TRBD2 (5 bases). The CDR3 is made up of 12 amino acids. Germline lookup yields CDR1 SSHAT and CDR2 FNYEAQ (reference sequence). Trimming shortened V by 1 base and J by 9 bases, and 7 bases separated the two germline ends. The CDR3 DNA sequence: TGTGCCAGCAGCTTAGTCGGAGGTGAGCAGTTCTTC. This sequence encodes CASSLVGGEQFF.

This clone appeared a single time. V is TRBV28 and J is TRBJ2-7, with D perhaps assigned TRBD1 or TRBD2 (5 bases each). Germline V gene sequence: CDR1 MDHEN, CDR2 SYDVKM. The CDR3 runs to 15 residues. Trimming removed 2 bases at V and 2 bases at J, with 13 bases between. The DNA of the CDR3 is TGTGCCAGCAGTTTAATGGTCCTGGGACCCTACGAGCAGTACTTC. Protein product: CASSLMVLGPYEQYF.